These 27 T cell receptor beta chains were all obtained from the same sample, sequenced in a study of tumor and adjacent non-tumor tissue in lung cancer. The template was RNA from unsorted bulk tissue. The library came from three nested PCR rounds adapted from ARM-PCR protocols. One entry per CDR3 protein results from TCRdb running MiXCR on the multiplex PCR reads. Of fewer than 130,000 distinct CDR3 sequences in the sample, 75% to 90% were seen once. What was sequenced was lung tumor tissue. These receptors were obtained from a man in his sixties or seventies with non-small cell lung cancer.

Note on this clonotype: One junction end disagrees with the germline gene, perhaps due to a read error. CDR3 bases: TGTGTCAGCAGCTTAGCAGGGATGGTTACGCAGTATTTT. It yields the protein CVSSLAGMVTQYF. The rearrangement uses TRBV5-5 and TRBJ2-3; maybe TRBD1 (5 bases). CDR1 is SGHKS and CDR2 is YYEKEE in the germline V gene (reference sequence). CDR3 length equals 13 residues.

This clonotype was found once. The J gene is TRBJ2-7, the V gene TRBV6-1; 9 bases line up with TRBD2. This CDR3 region has 15 residues. Germline V CDR1 and CDR2: MNHNS, SASEGT. Trimming at V came to 4 bases and at J to 5 bases, leaving 9 bases not matched to a gene. CDR3 in DNA: TGTGCCAGCAGTGCCCTATTTAGCGGGAGACACGAGCAGTACTTC. This encodes CASSALFSGRHEQYF.

The table lists this clonotype with a few counts. The rearrangement uses TRBV6-1 and TRBJ1-5; D unresolved. This CDR3 comprises 14 residues. The ends were cut back, 7 bases at V and 1 base at J, with 11 bases in the middle. Germline V gives CDR1 MNHNS, CDR2 SASEGT. The CDR3 spells CASNAYGSNQPQHF. DNA of the CDR3: TGTGCCAGCAATGCGTACGGGAGCAATCAGCCCCAGCATTTT.

The chain carries TRBV5-5 and TRBJ2-5; tentatively, D is TRBD2 (6 bases). CDR1 is SGHKS and CDR2 is YYEKEE in the germline V gene (reference sequence). This CDR3 spans 13 amino acids. The V gene lost 9 bases and the J gene lost 3 bases, with 15 bases spanning the gap. The CDR3 DNA follows: TGTGCCAACACCCTCTGGGGGGAAGAGACCCAGTACTTC. As protein: CANTLWGEETQYF.

The chain employs TRBV6-2 or TRBV6-3 and TRBJ1-5; 7 bases line up with TRBD1. Germline lookup yields CDR1 MNHEY and CDR2 SVGEGT. The CDR3 spans 16 residues. J was trimmed by 3 bases and V by 7 bases; bases with no gene match: 12. CDR3 region: CASIPTGIINNQPQHF. The CDR3 DNA follows: TGTGCCAGCATTCCGACAGGGATTATAAACAATCAGCCCCAGCATTTT.

This clonotype was observed a single time. This likely comes from a read error, as the CDR3 has no conserved phenylalanine or tryptophan at its end. Because the CDR3's place on the DNA is in doubt, the DNA is left out and the CDR3 is given as listed by TCRdb. The chain joins TRBV6-6 to TRBJ2-7. The germline CDR1 and CDR2 sequences are MNHNY and SVGAGI (reference sequence). The CDR3 comprises 14 residues, both ends counted. CDR3 amino acids: CASSSNRGSYELYC.

The table lists this clonotype with a count of one. Compared with germline, one end of the junction differs, possibly owing to a read error. This chain links TRBV5-4 with TRBJ1-2; D unresolved. The CDR3 contains 14 residues. The V gene's germline CDR1 is SGHNT and CDR2 YYREEE (reference sequence). The CDR3 region has the DNA TGTGTCAGCAGCTTGAGTACAGCCTTCTATGGCTACACCTTC. Residues: CVSSLSTAFYGYTF.

Note on this clonotype: The junction shows a germline mismatch at one end, possibly a read error. This rearrangement joins TRBV29-1 to TRBJ2-1; maybe TRBD2 (7 bases). Germline V CDR1 and CDR2: SQVTM, ANQGSEA. The CDR3 runs 14 residues. The CDR3 DNA is TGCAGCGTTGGGAGAGTACGGGGGGCCTATGAGGAGTTCTTC. It specifies CSVGRVRGAYEEFF.

The CDR3 sequence: CASGCIEETQYF. The CDR3 bases are TGTGCCAGCGGCTGCATAGAAGAGACCCAGTACTTC. The gene calls are TRBV5-6 and TRBJ2-5; D call uncertain. V dropped 7 bases and J dropped 3 bases, with 10 bases sitting between them. The CDR3 runs 12 residues. Germline CDR1 SGHDT, CDR2 YYEEEE.

This clonotype was observed a single time. The junction departs from germline at one end; a sequencing error may be responsible. The gene calls are TRBV12-3 or TRBV12-4 and TRBJ2-7; TRBD1 matches at 11 bases. This CDR3 comprises 16 residues. CDR3 nucleotides: TGTGCCAGCAGATCAGGACCAGGACAGGGGGCGCGGGAGCACTACTTC. As protein: CASRSGPGQGAREHYF.

V usage is TRBV12-3 or TRBV12-4 and J usage is TRBJ1-1, with D tentatively TRBD1 (6 bases). The CDR3 covers 12 residues. CDR3 sequence (DNA): TGTATCAGCAGTTTAGGGACATACGAAGCTTTCTTT. Translating gives CISSLGTYEAFF.

With respect to this clonotype: At one end, the junction sequence differs from germline, possibly due to a read error. The rearrangement uses TRBV4-1 and TRBJ2-7; D may be TRBD2 (6 bases). The CDR3 has 14 residues. Per the germline V gene, CDR1 is MGHRA and CDR2 is YSYEKL. The DNA for the CDR3 is TGCGCCAGTAGCCAAGGAGGGGATTCTGAAGAGCAGTACTTC. Its protein product is CASSQGGDSEEQYF.

This rearrangement joins TRBV29-1 to TRBJ2-2, with 10 positions matching TRBD2. The CDR3 is made up of 14 amino acids. Germline CDR1 is SQVTM and CDR2 is ANQGSEA. The CDR3 protein is CGADVAGGTWVLFF. The CDR3 nucleotides are TGCGGCGCTGACGTAGCGGGGGGCACCTGGGTGCTGTTTTTT.

Turning to this clonotype: One junction end disagrees with the germline gene, perhaps due to a read error. The V gene is TRBV6-5, the J gene TRBJ2-1, with D maybe TRBD2 (6 bases). The CDR3 loop spans 16 amino acids. Looked up from germline, CDR1 is MNHEY and CDR2 is SVGAGI. The CDR3 bases are TGTGCCAGCAGTTACGTCGACGGGAGAAGTGGCAATAAGCAGTTCTTC. Translated: CASSYVDGRSGNKQFF.

This clonotype was found once. The CDR3 DNA follows: TGTGCCAGCATGCGACTAGCCGGCGGGACGAGCTCCTACGTTCAGTACTTC. Protein product: CASMRLAGGTSSYVQYF. The chain links TRBV6-5 to TRBJ2-7; 7 nucleotides agree with TRBD2. CDR1 MNHEY and CDR2 SVGAGI come from the germline V gene. J gave up 10 bases and V 7 bases, and 25 bases lay outside the gene matches. This CDR3 has 17 residues.

V is TRBV5-4 and J is TRBJ2-7; 7 bases are shared with TRBD2. CDR3 length: 15 residues. The V gene's germline CDR1 is SGHNT and CDR2 YYREEE (reference sequence). Trimming removed 8 bases from V and 1 base from J; junction bases left unmatched: 12. CDR3: CASSGAGVPSYEQYF. CDR3 sequence (DNA): TGTGCCAGTAGCGGCGCGGGGGTGCCGTCCTACGAGCAGTACTTC.

The genes are TRBV6-6 and TRBJ2-7; a possible D gene is TRBD1 (6 bases). This CDR3 contains 13 residues. Germline values: CDR1 MNHNY, CDR2 SVGAGI (reference sequence). The V end was cut by 0 bases, the J end by 10 bases, with 13 bases between. CDR3 in amino acids: CASSYSQGYDQYF. CDR3 in DNA: TGTGCCAGCAGTTACTCACAGGGCTATGATCAGTACTTC.

Concerning this clonotype itself: The conserved phenylalanine or tryptophan normally closing the CDR3 is absent here, so this likely arose from a read error. The chain combines TRBV6-1 with TRBJ1-5; D might be TRBD1 (5 bases). Trimming left V 2 bases short and J 7 bases short, with 18 bases between. This CDR3 has 16 amino acids. The V gene's germline CDR1 is MNHNS and CDR2 SASEGT. The CDR3 bases are TGTGCCAGCAGTGAACTTTCGGGGGACGCGCAACAGCCCCAGCATTCT. Its protein product is CASSELSGDAQQPQHS.

The chain is built from TRBV12-3 or TRBV12-4 and TRBJ1-5, with D possibly matching TRBD1 (5 bases). V shed 9 bases and J shed 5 bases, with 17 bases lying between them. The CDR3 length is 14 residues. CDR3: CASTGRREDQPQHF. The CDR3 DNA sequence: TGTGCCAGTACTGGACGCAGGGAAGATCAGCCCCAGCATTTT.

This clonotype was detected a few times. The junction departs from the called germline gene at one end, perhaps through a read error. The chain couples TRBV5-5 to TRBJ1-2; D gene unclear. The CDR3 consists of 12 residues. In germline, CDR1 is SGHKS, CDR2 YYEKEE (reference sequence). The CDR3 spells CASSLDDFGHTF. In DNA form, the CDR3 reads TGTGCCAGCAGCTTGGATGATTTTGGCCACACCTTC.

The table lists this clonotype with a count of one. A junction boundary mismatches the germline segment, possibly from a read error. This chain links TRBV12-3 or TRBV12-4 with TRBJ2-5; 10 bases match TRBD2. CDR3 length: 15 amino acids. The CDR3 loop is CASSWLAGVVETQYF. CDR3 DNA: TGTGCCAGCAGCTGGCTAGCGGGAGTGGTAGAGACCCAATACTTC.

This clonotype was recorded at least ten times. V gene TRBV6-5 combines with J gene TRBJ2-7, with D unresolved. With 0 bases removed from V and 5 bases from J, the gap between germline ends came to 14 bases. CDR3 length equals 15 residues. The germline V gene has CDR1 MNHEY and CDR2 SVGAGI. The CDR3 sequence is CASSYSGPDIHEQYF. For the CDR3, the DNA is TGTGCCAGCAGTTACTCCGGGCCAGACATCCACGAGCAGTACTTC.

A word on this clonotype: The germline gene is not matched at one end of the junction; a read error may be the cause. This chain connects TRBV12-3 or TRBV12-4 to TRBJ2-5, with a tentative D call TRBD1 (5 bases). The CDR3 has 15 amino acids. CDR3 nucleotides: TGTGCCAGCAGCCGACTCGTGACAGCCCAAGAGACACAGTACTTC. Its translation is CASSRLVTAQETQYF.

As for this clonotype: The conserved final phenylalanine or tryptophan is absent from the CDR3, which likely points to a read error. This rearrangement joins TRBV12-3 or TRBV12-4 to TRBJ1-3; no reliable D call. The CDR3 runs to 14 residues. Trimming pared 2 bases from V and 5 bases from J, leaving 10 bases between. CDR3: CASSLFDFRNTIYL. CDR3 in DNA: TGTGCCAGCAGTTTATTTGACTTTAGAAACACCATATATTTA.

This clonotype was detected ten times or more. The chain couples TRBV12-3 or TRBV12-4 to TRBJ2-7, with D tentatively TRBD2 (5 bases). Between the trimmed V and J ends, which lost 2 bases and 4 bases, there was a span of 12 bases. The CDR3 totals 14 residues. The CDR3: CASSLSGSRYEQYF. CDR3 nucleotide sequence: TGTGCCAGCAGTTTATCTGGGAGTCGGTACGAGCAGTACTTC.

This clonotype was found a few times. The junction departs from germline at one end; a sequencing error may be responsible. This chain connects TRBV4-1 to TRBJ2-7; 12 bases are shared with TRBD2. The CDR3 covers 16 residues. Germline lookup yields CDR1 MGHRA and CDR2 YSYEKL. The CDR3, as DNA: TGCGCCAGTAGCCGGAGACTAGCGGGAGAGGGGGAGGAACAGTACTTC. Translating it yields CASSRRLAGEGEEQYF.

Concerning this clonotype itself: An end of the junction differs from the germline gene, which may be a read error. V and J are TRBV20-1 and TRBJ2-1, with 9 bases matching TRBD2. Germline CDR1 is DFQATT and CDR2 is SNEGSKA (reference sequence). This CDR3 contains 17 residues. The CDR3 DNA reads as TGCAGTGATAGAGATCCACGCGGGGGGGCCGGTTGGGATGAGCAGTTCTTC. Translated: CSDRDPRGGAGWDEQFF.